This T cell receptor beta chain was sequenced during a study of siplizumab effects on memory and regulatory T cells. In the case of this clone: Its antigen is unidentified.

Study-wide results and limits: Roughly 80-97% of dividing CD4+ or CD8+ clones were without an attributable naive or memory phenotype. Proof of suppressive function in proliferating Tregs from siplizumab cultures was not established. No more than a minor fraction of alloreactive clones could be traced back to unstimulated subsets.

This CDR3 has 13 amino acids. The V and J ends lost 6 bases and 6 bases, in that order; junction bases with no gene match: 7. The germline V gene encodes CDR1 SNHLY and CDR2 FYNNEI. Some clones are missing from TCRdb's copy, which holds only in-frame ones; the method was immunoSEQ multiplex PCR. The table shows 94,000 or so clones, with over 95% occurring only once. This TCR derives from a human donor in good health. The genes are TRBV2 and TRBJ1-2; 7 bases match TRBD1. The specimen was naive CD4+ T cells sorted from blood. As DNA, the CDR3 is TGTGCCAGCAGCGCGAACACAGGGGATGGCTACACCTTC. Translated: CASSANTGDGYTF.